The 7 T cell receptor beta chains given below trace back to one sample, sequenced in a study of T cell changes during pregnancy in multiple sclerosis. Assay used: immunoSEQ multiplex PCR; TCRdb lists only in-frame clones, some missing. The data contain under 45,000 clones, 91% of them singletons. This sample comprised CD4+ T cells from peripheral blood mononuclear cells, obtained in the second trimester of pregnancy. These receptors originate from a female donor in good health, enrolled as a control in a pregnancy study.

This chain joins TRBV2 and TRBJ1-4, with TRBD1 matching over 12 bases. The J segment lost 8 bases and the V segment lost 5 bases, leaving 3 bases of the junction unmatched. CDR3 length: 14 amino acids. Looked up from germline, CDR1 is SNHLY and CDR2 is FYNNEI. CDR3 sequence (DNA): TGTGCCAGCAGTCCCGGGACAGGGGGCGAAAAACTGTTTTTT. Its protein is CASSPGTGGEKLFF.

This chain uses TRBV4-1 with TRBJ2-7; TRBD1 matches 9 bases. Germline assignment: CDR1 MGHRA and CDR2 YSYEKL. With 4 bases clipped from V and 3 bases from J, the junction kept 4 bases outside the gene matches. This CDR3 region has 14 residues. This chain's CDR3 is CASSRGTGSYEQYF. CDR3 bases: TGCGCCAGCAGCCGAGGGACAGGGAGCTACGAGCAGTACTTC.

A single count supports this clone. The chain employs TRBV10-2 and TRBJ1-5, with unresolved D. This CDR3 has 14 amino acids. Trimming cost V 6 bases and J 0 bases, with 9 bases left between them. Germline V gene data show CDR1 as WSHSY and CDR2 as SAAADI. This CDR3 reads CASRAIDSNQPQHF. The CDR3 DNA reads TGCGCCAGCAGGGCCATTGATAGCAATCAGCCCCAGCATTTT.

This clone is labeled medium-sized. The J gene is TRBJ1-2, the V gene TRBV28; no clear D gene. The CDR3 is 16 residues long. Trimming stripped 2 bases from V and 5 bases from J, with 18 bases between. Looked up from germline, CDR1 is MDHEN and CDR2 is SYDVKM. CDR3 region: CASSLRRWGVDYGYTF. CDR3 nucleotides: TGTGCCAGCAGTTTACGGAGGTGGGGAGTTGATTATGGCTACACCTTC.

The chain links TRBV5-5 to TRBJ2-3, with TRBD1 matching over 7 bases. The CDR3 length is 15 residues. V lost 0 bases, J lost 6 bases, and 7 bases stayed unmatched. Germline CDR1 reads SGHKS; CDR2 reads YYEKEE (reference sequence). The CDR3 bases are TGTGCCAGCAGCTTGGATAGCAGGGGGTTGGATACGCAGTATTTT. It specifies CASSLDSRGLDTQYF.

This chain joins TRBV5-6 and TRBJ1-1, with 8 bases matching TRBD1. Germline loops: CDR1 SGHDT, CDR2 YYEEEE. With 3 bases clipped from V and 1 base from J, the junction kept 2 bases outside the gene matches. The CDR3 runs to 14 residues. The CDR3, as DNA: TGTGCCAGCAGCTGGACAGGGAGGAACACTGAAGCTTTCTTT. Translating it yields CASSWTGRNTEAFF.

The chain has TRBV15 and TRBJ2-3; 7 nucleotides align to TRBD2. Germline assignment: CDR1 LNHNV and CDR2 YYDKDF (reference sequence). Losses at the gene ends were 3 bases for V and 5 bases for J; bases not matched to a gene: 8. The CDR3 is 15 amino acids. The CDR3 DNA follows: TGTGCCACCAGCAGTGAGACTAGCTCGAGAGATACGCAGTATTTT. Encoded protein: CATSSETSSRDTQYF.